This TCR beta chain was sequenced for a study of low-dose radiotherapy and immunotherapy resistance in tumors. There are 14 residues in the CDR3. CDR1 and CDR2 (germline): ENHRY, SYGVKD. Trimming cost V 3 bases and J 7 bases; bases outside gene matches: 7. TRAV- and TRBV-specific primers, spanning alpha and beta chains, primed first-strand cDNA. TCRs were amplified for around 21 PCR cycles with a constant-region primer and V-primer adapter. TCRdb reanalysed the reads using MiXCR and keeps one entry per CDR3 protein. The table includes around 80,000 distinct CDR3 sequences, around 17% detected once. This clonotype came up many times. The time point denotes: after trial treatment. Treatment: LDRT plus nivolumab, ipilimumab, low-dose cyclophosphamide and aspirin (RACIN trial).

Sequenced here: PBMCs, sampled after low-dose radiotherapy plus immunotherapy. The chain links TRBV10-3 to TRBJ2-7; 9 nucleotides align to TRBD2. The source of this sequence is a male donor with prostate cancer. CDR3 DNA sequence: TGTGCCATCAGTGATAGCGGGAGTACAAGGGAGCAGTACTTC. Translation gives CAISDSGSTREQYF.